The next 21 T cell receptor beta chains were all read from a single sample in a study of cytomegalovirus exposure and HLA in healthy donors. Assay used: immunoSEQ multiplex PCR; TCRdb lists only in-frame clones, some missing. The sample records 95,000 to 150,000 clones, 94% being singletons. Sequenced input: PBMCs. These receptors were obtained from a woman between 18 and 29 years old in good health and CMV-seronegative.

This chain connects TRBV5-4 to TRBJ2-7; TRBD2 matches at 7 bases. V was pared by 2 bases and J by 2 bases, with 4 bases of the junction left unmatched. This CDR3 is built from 14 residues. Per the germline V gene, CDR1 is SGHNT and CDR2 is YYREEE (reference sequence). CDR3 coding DNA: TGTGCCAGCAGCTTTCGAGGGAGGGCCTACGAGCAGTACTTC. It yields the protein CASSFRGRAYEQYF.

The chain couples TRBV10-3 to TRBJ2-7; 11 nucleotides line up with TRBD2. The V gene's germline CDR1 is ENHRY and CDR2 SYGVKD. This CDR3 region has 15 residues. Trimming took 5 bases from V and 1 from J; bases not matched to a gene: 4. The chain's CDR3 is CAISRGLADSYEQYF. In nucleotides, the CDR3 is TGTGCCATCAGTAGGGGACTAGCGGATTCCTACGAGCAGTACTTC.

This rearrangement joins TRBV30 to TRBJ1-1; D not certain. V lost 0 bases to trimming and J lost 1 base, with 6 bases between them. CDR3 size: 13 residues. Germline CDR1 and CDR2: GTSNPN and SVGIG (reference sequence). In nucleotides, the CDR3 is TGTGCCTGGAGTGTACAGACGAACACTGAAGCTTTCTTT. Amino acid sequence: CAWSVQTNTEAFF.

The gene calls are TRBV5-8 and TRBJ2-7, with no clear D. The V gene's germline CDR1 is SGHTS and CDR2 YDEGEE. V lost 3 bases and J lost 0, with 10 bases in between. The CDR3 totals 14 residues. The DNA of the CDR3 is TGTGCCAGCAGCTGGTTTCGAGGCTCCTACGAGCAGTACTTC. Its protein is CASSWFRGSYEQYF.

In its sample, this clone was seen once. This chain joins TRBV9 and TRBJ2-1, with 7 positions matching TRBD2. The length of the CDR3 is 15 residues. CDR1 is SGDLS and CDR2 is YYNGEE in the germline V gene. J lost 8 bases, V lost 0 bases, and 8 bases had no gene match. Here the CDR3 reads CASSVAGGHFDEQFF. Here the CDR3 DNA reads TGTGCCAGCAGCGTAGCGGGGGGTCATTTTGATGAGCAGTTCTTC.

This sequence joins TRBV9 and TRBJ1-6; D not resolved. The CDR3 length is 14 residues. Germline CDR1 is SGDLS and CDR2 is YYNGEE. V lost 6 bases, J lost 2 bases, and 9 bases lay in between. In DNA form, the CDR3 reads TGTGCCAGCAACGTGGGCACCTATAATTCACCCCTCCACTTT. It encodes CASNVGTYNSPLHF.

J is TRBJ2-7 and V is TRBV30; TRBD1 is a possible D gene (6 bases). Germline CDR1 reads GTSNPN; CDR2 reads SVGIG (reference sequence). CDR3 size: 13 residues. V lost 8 bases to trimming and J lost 7 bases, with 21 bases between them. CDR3 in amino acids: CARRGRGTSEQYF. As DNA, the CDR3 is TGTGCCCGAAGGGGCAGGGGAACGAGTGAGCAGTACTTC.

The V and J genes are TRBV5-1 and TRBJ1-6; the match to TRBD1 covers 12 bases. The germline V gene has CDR1 SGHRS and CDR2 YFSETQ. The CDR3 covers 17 residues. Unmatched junction bases numbered 3, after V lost 4 bases and J lost 1 base. CDR3 loop: CASSPGQGASYNSPLHF. DNA for the CDR3: TGCGCCAGCAGCCCGGGACAGGGGGCGTCCTATAATTCACCCCTCCACTTT.

The chain uses TRBV10-3 and TRBJ2-3; 8 nucleotides match TRBD1. Germline V CDR1 and CDR2: ENHRY, SYGVKD. Germline trimming cut 7 bases from V and 1 base from J; bases unmatched to any gene: 7. The CDR3 sequence is 15 residues long. The CDR3 sequence is CAINLGDRRTDTQYF. In DNA form, the CDR3 reads TGTGCCATCAACCTTGGGGACAGGCGCACAGATACGCAGTATTTT.

The rearrangement links TRBV7-9 to TRBJ2-1, with 10 positions matching TRBD2. In germline, CDR1 is SEHNR, CDR2 FQNEAQ (reference sequence). This CDR3 region has 15 residues. Trimming at V came to 1 base and at J to 6 bases, leaving 3 bases not matched to a gene. CDR3 region: CASSLDLAGVNEQFF. The CDR3 nucleotides read TGTGCCAGCAGCTTAGATCTAGCGGGGGTCAATGAGCAGTTCTTC.

The genes are TRBV28 and TRBJ2-2; D unresolved. Germline-derived CDR1 and CDR2 are MDHEN and SYDVKM. There are 13 residues in the CDR3. The V end was cut by 3 bases, the J end by 7 bases, with 9 bases between. The CDR3 coding sequence is TGTGCCAGCAGTTTGATAGCAGTCGGGGAGCTGTTTTTT. Amino acid sequence: CASSLIAVGELFF.

The chain links TRBV5-1 to TRBJ2-2; the match to TRBD2 covers 8 bases. The CDR3 spans 14 residues. CDR1 is SGHRS and CDR2 is YFSETQ in the germline V gene. With V trimmed by 7 bases and J by 6 bases, 8 bases remained unmatched. The CDR3 spells CASGPGGEPGELFF. DNA for the CDR3: TGCGCCAGCGGACCGGGGGGGGAACCCGGGGAGCTGTTTTTT.

This rearrangement joins TRBV28 to TRBJ1-5; 8 bases map to TRBD1. This CDR3 is built from 14 residues. Losses at the gene ends were 7 bases for V and 4 bases for J; bases not matched to a gene: 6. Looked up from germline, CDR1 is MDHEN and CDR2 is SYDVKM. CDR3 bases: TGTGCCAGCACGCAGGGGGCGAGGAATCAGCCCCAGCATTTT. It encodes CASTQGARNQPQHF.

This clone was detected once. The chain carries TRBV28 and TRBJ2-3; 12 bases are shared with TRBD2. The V and J ends lost 2 bases and 3 bases, in that order; junction bases with no gene match: 9. CDR3 length: 18 amino acids. In germline, CDR1 is MDHEN, CDR2 SYDVKM. CDR3 sequence (DNA): TGTGCCAGCAGTTTACCCTTTGCTAGCGGGGGGGTGACAGATACGCAGTATTTT. Residues: CASSLPFASGGVTDTQYF.

Concerning this clone itself: A junction end diverges from the germline sequence, so it may reflect a read error. The gene calls are TRBV5-4 and TRBJ2-1, with 11 bases identical to TRBD2. This CDR3 spans 14 amino acids. CDR1 is SGHNT and CDR2 is YYREEE in the germline V gene (reference sequence). This chain's CDR3 is CASSLGDLAGGPIF. The CDR3 DNA reads TGTGCCAGCAGCTTGGGAGACCTAGCGGGGGGCCCAATCTTC.

This chain joins TRBV30 and TRBJ2-4, with D perhaps matching TRBD2 (6 bases). CDR1 is GTSNPN and CDR2 is SVGIG in the germline V gene (reference sequence). V lost 2 bases to trimming and J lost 5 bases, with 19 bases between them. The CDR3 has 16 residues. DNA for the CDR3: TGTGCCTGGAGTCCCCCGGCGGGGCCCCCCGAAAACATTCAGTACTTC. It yields the protein CAWSPPAGPPENIQYF.

The CDR3: CASRGGRGYTF. In nucleotides, the CDR3 is TGTGCCAGCAGAGGGGGCAGGGGCTACACCTTC. The V call is TRBV6-5, the J call TRBJ1-2; 7 bases fit TRBD1. The CDR3 is 11 amino acids. From germline, CDR1 is MNHEY and CDR2 SVGAGI. With V trimmed by 6 bases and J by 8 bases, 3 bases remained unmatched.

V is TRBV6-1 and J is TRBJ1-1, with no clear D. This CDR3 has 11 amino acids. With 5 bases removed from V and 5 bases from J, the gap between germline ends came to 6 bases. The V gene's germline CDR1 is MNHNS and CDR2 SASEGT. CDR3 amino acids: CASSYGTEAFF. In DNA form, the CDR3 reads TGTGCCAGCAGTTACGGGACTGAAGCTTTCTTT.

The chain couples TRBV30 to TRBJ2-1; TRBD1 matches 9 bases. The CDR3 is made up of 14 amino acids. Germline lookup yields CDR1 GTSNPN and CDR2 SVGIG (reference sequence). V gave up 4 bases and J gave up 8 bases; unmatched junction bases: 9. The chain's CDR3 is CAWNAGQGFDEQFF. The DNA of the CDR3 is TGTGCCTGGAATGCGGGACAGGGTTTCGATGAGCAGTTCTTC.

Regarding this clone: The sample carries other DNA sequences with the same CDR3. The V call is TRBV30, the J call TRBJ1-3; D might be TRBD1 (5 bases). Germline V gene data show CDR1 as GTSNPN and CDR2 as SVGIG (reference sequence). Trimming removed 2 bases from V and 4 bases from J, with 9 bases in between. This CDR3 region has 13 residues. The CDR3 DNA reads as TGTGCCTGGAGTCCAGGGTCCGGAAACACCATATATTTT. Translating it yields CAWSPGSGNTIYF. The variable domain in full, with the rest retrieved from reference TRBV30 and TRBJ1-3, is SQTIHQWPATLVQPVGSPLSLECTVEGTSNPNLYWYRQAAGRGLQLLFYSVGIGQISSEVPQNLSASRPQDRQFILSSKKLLLSDSGFYLCAWSPGSGNTIYFGEGSWLTVV.

This clone appeared once. The sample holds other DNA sequences that translate to the same CDR3. The J gene is TRBJ1-5, the V gene TRBV5-1; D remains unclear. The CDR3 spans 15 residues. CDR1 SGHRS and CDR2 YFSETQ come from the germline V gene. The germline V and J ends were trimmed by 0 bases and 2 bases, with 9 bases remaining between them. In nucleotides, the CDR3 is TGCGCCAGCAGCTTGGGGGAAGCGGGCAATCAGCCCCAGCATTTT. Protein product: CASSLGEAGNQPQHF. The full variable domain, completed using reference TRBV5-1 and TRBJ1-5, is KAGVTQTPRYLIKTRGQQVTLSCSPISGHRSVSWYQQTPGQGLQFLFEYFSETQRNKGNFPGRFSGRQFSNSRSEMNVSTLELGDSALYLCASSLGEAGNQPQHFGDGTRLSIL.